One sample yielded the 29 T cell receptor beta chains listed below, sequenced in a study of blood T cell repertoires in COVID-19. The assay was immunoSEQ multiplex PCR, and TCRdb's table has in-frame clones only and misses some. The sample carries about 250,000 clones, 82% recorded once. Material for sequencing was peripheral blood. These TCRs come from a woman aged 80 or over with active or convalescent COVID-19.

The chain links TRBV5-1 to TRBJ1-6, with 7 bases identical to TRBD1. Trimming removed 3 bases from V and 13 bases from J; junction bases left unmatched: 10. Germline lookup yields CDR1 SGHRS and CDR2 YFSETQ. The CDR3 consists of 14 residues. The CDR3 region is CASSWTGSVRPLHF. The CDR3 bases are TGCGCCAGCAGCTGGACAGGTAGTGTACGTCCCCTCCACTTT.

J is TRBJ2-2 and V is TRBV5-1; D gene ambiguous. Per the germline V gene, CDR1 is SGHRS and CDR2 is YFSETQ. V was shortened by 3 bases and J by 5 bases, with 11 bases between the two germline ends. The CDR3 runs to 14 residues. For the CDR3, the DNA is TGCGCCAGCAGCTCGCAGGCGCGTACCGGGGAGCTGTTTTTT. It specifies CASSSQARTGELFF.

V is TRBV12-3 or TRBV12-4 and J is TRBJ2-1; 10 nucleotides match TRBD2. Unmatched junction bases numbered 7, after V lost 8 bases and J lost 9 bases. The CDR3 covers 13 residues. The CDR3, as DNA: TGTGCCAGCCTGAGCGGGGGGGCCCGTGAGCAGTTCTTC. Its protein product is CASLSGGAREQFF.

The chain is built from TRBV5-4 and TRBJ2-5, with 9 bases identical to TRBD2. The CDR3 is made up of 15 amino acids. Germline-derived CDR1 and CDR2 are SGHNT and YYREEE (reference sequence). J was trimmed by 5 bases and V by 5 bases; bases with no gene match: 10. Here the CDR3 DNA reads TGTGCCAGCAGAAGAGACCAGCGGGAGGAGGAGACCCAGTACTTC. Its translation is CASRRDQREEETQYF.

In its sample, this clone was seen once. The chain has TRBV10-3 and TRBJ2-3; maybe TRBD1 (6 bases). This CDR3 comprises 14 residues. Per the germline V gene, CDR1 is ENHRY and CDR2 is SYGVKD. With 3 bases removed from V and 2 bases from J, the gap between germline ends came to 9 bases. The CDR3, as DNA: TGTGCCATCAGTGACAGGGGCTACACAGATACGCAGTATTTT. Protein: CAISDRGYTDTQYF.

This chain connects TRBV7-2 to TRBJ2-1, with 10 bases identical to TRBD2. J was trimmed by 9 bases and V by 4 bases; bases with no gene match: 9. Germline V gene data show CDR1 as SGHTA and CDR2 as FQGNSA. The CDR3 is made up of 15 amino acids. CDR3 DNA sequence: TGTGCCAGCAGCTACAGCGGGAGGGCCGCTGGTGAGCAGTTCTTC. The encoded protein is CASSYSGRAAGEQFF.

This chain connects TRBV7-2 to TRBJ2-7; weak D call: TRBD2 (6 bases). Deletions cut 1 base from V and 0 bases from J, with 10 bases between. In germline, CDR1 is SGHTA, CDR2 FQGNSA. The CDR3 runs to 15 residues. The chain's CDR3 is CASSLVAGNSYEQYF. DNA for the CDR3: TGTGCCAGCAGCTTAGTGGCGGGGAACTCCTACGAGCAGTACTTC.

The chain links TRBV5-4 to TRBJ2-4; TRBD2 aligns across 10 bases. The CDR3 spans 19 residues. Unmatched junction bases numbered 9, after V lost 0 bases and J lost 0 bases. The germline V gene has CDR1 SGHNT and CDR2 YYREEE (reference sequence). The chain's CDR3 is CASSLVIASGSLAKNIQYF. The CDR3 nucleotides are TGTGCCAGCAGCTTGGTTATCGCTAGCGGGAGCTTAGCCAAAAACATTCAGTACTTC.

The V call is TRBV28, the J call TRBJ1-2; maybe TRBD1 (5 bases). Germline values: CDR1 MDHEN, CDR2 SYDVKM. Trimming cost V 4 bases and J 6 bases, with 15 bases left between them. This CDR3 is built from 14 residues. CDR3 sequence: CASSSGGVNHGYTF. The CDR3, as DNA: TGTGCCAGCAGTTCGGGGGGAGTAAACCATGGCTACACCTTC.

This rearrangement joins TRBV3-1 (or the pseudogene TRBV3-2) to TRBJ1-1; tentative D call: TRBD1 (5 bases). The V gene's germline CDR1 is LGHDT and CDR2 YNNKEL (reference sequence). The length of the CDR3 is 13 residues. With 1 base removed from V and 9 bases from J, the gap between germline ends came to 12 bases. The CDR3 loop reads CASSQGAGGKAFF. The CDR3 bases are TGTGCCAGCAGCCAAGGCGCCGGGGGTAAAGCTTTCTTT.

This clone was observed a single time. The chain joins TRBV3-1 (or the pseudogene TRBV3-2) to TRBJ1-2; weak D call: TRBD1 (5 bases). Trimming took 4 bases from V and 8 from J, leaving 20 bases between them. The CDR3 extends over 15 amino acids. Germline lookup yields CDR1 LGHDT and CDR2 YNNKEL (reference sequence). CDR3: CASSPHGQPLRGYTF. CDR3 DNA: TGTGCCAGCAGCCCCCACGGACAACCGCTCCGAGGCTACACCTTC.

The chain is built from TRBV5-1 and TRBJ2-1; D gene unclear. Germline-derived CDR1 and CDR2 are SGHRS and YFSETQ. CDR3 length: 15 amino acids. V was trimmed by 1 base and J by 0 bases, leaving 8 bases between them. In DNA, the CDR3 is TGCGCCAGCAGCTTGACGGAGAGCTCCTACAATGAGCAGTTCTTC. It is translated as CASSLTESSYNEQFF.

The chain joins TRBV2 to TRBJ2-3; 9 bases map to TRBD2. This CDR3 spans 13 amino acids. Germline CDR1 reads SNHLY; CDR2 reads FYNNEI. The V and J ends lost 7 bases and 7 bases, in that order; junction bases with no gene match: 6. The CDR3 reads CASMASGAHTQYF. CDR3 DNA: TGTGCCAGCATGGCTAGCGGGGCACATACGCAGTATTTT. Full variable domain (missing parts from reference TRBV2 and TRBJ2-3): EPEVTQTPSHQVTQMGQEVILRCVPISNHLYFYWYRQILGQKVEFLVSFYNNEISEKSEIFDDQFSVERPDGSNFTLKIRSTKLEDSAMYFCASMASGAHTQYFGPGTRLTVL.

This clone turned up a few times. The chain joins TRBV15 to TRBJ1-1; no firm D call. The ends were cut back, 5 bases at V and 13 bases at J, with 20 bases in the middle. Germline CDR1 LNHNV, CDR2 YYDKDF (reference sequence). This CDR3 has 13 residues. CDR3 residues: CATSHSTPSFLFF. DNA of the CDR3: TGTGCCACCAGCCATTCCACGCCTAGTTTCCTTTTCTTT.

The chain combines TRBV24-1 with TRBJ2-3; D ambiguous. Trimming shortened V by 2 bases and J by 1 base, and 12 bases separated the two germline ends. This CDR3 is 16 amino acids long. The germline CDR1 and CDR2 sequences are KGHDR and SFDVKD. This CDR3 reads CATSDWALAGTDTQYF. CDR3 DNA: TGTGCCACCAGTGATTGGGCACTTGCTGGCACAGATACGCAGTATTTT.

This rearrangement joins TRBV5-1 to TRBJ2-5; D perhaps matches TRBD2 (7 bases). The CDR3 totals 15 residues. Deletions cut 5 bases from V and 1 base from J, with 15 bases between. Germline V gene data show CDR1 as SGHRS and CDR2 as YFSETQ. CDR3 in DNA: TGCGCCAGCAGTTACGATGGGGGGGCCCAAGAGACCCAGTACTTC. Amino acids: CASSYDGGAQETQYF.

This CDR3 reads CASSFVGDNSPLHF. The CDR3, as DNA: TGCGCCAGCAGCTTCGTAGGGGATAATTCACCCCTCCACTTT. The rearrangement joins TRBV5-1 to TRBJ1-6; D perhaps matches TRBD1 (5 bases). Trimming shortened V by 2 bases and J by 5 bases, and 8 bases separated the two germline ends. Germline V gene sequence: CDR1 SGHRS, CDR2 YFSETQ. This CDR3 region has 14 residues.

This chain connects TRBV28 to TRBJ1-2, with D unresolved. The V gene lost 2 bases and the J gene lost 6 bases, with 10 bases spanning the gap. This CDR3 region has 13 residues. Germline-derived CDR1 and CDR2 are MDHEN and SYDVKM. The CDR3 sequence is CASSLSRGNGYTF. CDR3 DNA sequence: TGTGCCAGCAGTTTAAGCCGGGGAAATGGCTACACCTTC.

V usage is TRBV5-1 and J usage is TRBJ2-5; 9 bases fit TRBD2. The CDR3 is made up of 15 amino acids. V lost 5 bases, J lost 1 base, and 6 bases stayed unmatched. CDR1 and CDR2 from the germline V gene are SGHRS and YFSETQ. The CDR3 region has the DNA TGCGCCAGCAGACTGGCGGGAGGGCGCCAAGAGACCCAGTACTTC. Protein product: CASRLAGGRQETQYF.

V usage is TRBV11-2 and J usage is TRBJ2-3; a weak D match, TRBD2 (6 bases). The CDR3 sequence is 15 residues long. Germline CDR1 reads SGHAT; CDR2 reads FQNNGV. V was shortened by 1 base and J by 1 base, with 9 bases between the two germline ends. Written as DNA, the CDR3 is TGTGCCAGCAGCTTAGGTTGGAGGGGCACAGATACGCAGTATTTT. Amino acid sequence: CASSLGWRGTDTQYF.

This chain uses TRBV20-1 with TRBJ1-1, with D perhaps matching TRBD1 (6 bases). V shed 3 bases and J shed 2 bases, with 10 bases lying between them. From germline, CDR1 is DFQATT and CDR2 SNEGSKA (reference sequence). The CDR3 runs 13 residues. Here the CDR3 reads CSASGGGNTEAFF. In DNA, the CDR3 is TGCAGTGCTAGTGGGGGGGGCAACACTGAAGCTTTCTTT.

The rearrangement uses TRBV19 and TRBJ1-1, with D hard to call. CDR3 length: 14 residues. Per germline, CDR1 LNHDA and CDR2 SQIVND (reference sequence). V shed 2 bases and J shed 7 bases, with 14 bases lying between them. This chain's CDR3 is CASSIPAARDEAFF. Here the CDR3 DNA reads TGTGCCAGTAGTATACCCGCCGCGAGGGATGAAGCTTTCTTT.

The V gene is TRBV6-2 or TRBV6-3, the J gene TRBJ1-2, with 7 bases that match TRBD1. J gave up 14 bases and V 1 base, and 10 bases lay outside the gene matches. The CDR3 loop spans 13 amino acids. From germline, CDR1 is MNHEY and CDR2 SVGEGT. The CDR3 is CASSYLDRVSATF. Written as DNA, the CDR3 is TGTGCCAGCAGTTACTTAGACAGGGTTTCGGCGACCTTC.

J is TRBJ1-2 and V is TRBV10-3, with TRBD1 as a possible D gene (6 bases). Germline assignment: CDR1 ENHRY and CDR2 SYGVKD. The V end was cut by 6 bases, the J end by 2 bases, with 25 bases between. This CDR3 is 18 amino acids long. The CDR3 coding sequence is TGTGCCATCAGGGACGAAACGGTGCAGGGGTTCCAAAACTATGGCTACACCTTC. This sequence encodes CAIRDETVQGFQNYGYTF.

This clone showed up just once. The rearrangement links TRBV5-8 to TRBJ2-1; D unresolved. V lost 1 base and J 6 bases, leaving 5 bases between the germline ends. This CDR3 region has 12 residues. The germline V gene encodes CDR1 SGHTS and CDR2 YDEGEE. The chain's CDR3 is CASSLFRNEQFF. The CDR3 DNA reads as TGTGCCAGCAGCTTGTTCCGCAATGAGCAGTTCTTC.

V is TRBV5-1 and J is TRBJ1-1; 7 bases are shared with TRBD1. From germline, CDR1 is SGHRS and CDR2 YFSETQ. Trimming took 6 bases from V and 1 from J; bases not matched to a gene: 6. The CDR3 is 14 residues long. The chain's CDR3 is CASNRGPGNTEAFF. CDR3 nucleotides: TGCGCCAGCAACAGGGGCCCGGGGAACACTGAAGCTTTCTTT.

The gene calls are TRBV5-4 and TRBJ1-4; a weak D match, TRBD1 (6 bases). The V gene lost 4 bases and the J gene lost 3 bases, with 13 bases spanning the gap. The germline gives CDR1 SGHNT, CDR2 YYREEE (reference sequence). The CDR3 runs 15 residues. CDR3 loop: CASSPGGGANEKLFF. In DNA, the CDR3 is TGTGCCAGCAGCCCCGGAGGGGGGGCTAATGAAAAACTGTTTTTT.

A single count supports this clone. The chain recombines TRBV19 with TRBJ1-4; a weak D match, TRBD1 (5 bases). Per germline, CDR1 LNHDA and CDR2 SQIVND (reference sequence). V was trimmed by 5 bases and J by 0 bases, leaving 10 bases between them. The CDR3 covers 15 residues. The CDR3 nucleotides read TGTGCCAGTAGTTCTACAGGTGCAACTAATGAAAAACTGTTTTTT. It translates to CASSSTGATNEKLFF.

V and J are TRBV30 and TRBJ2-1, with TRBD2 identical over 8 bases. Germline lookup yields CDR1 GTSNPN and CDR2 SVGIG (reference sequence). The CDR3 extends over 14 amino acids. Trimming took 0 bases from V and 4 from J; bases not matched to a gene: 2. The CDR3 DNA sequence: TGTGCCTGGAGTGTTAGCGGGGTATACAATGAGCAGTTCTTC. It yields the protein CAWSVSGVYNEQFF.